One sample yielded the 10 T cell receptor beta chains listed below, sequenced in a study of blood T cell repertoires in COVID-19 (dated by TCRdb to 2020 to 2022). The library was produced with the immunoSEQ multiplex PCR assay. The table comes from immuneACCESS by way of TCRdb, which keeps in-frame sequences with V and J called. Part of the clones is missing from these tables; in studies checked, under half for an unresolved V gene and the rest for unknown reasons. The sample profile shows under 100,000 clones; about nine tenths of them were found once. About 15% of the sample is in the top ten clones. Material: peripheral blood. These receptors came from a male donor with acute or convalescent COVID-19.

CDR3 bases: TGTGCTAGTGGTTGGGGGGGCGCAGATACGCAGTATTTT. Amino acid sequence: CASGWGGADTQYF. The chain joins TRBV12-5 to TRBJ2-3, with D possibly being TRBD2 (7 bases). The CDR3 has 13 residues. Trimming shortened V by 4 bases and J by 4 bases, and 9 bases separated the two germline ends. Germline CDR1 LGHNT, CDR2 FRNRAP.

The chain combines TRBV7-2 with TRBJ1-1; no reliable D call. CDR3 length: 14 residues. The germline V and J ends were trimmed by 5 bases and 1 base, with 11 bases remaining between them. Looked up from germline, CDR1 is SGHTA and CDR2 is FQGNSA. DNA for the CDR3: TGTGCCAGCAGCCCCGGACTGACGAACACTGAAGCTTTCTTT. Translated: CASSPGLTNTEAFF.

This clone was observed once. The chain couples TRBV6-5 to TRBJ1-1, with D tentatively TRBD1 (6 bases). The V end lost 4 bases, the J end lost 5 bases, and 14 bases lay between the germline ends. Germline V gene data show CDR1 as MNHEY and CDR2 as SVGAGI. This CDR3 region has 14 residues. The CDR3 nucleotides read TGTGCCAGCAGTTTCGGGGGGCCGTGGACTGAAGCTTTCTTT. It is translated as CASSFGGPWTEAFF.

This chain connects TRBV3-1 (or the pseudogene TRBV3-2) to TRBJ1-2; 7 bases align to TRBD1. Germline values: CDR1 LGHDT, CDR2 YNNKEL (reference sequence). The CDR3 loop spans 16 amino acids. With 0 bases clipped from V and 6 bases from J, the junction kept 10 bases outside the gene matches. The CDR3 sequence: CASSQDLVGTVNGYTF. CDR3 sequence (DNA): TGTGCCAGCAGCCAAGATCTCGTCGGGACAGTAAATGGCTACACCTTC.

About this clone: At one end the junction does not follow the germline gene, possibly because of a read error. The CDR3 loop reads CASSLFDRGHPEF. DNA of the CDR3: TGTGCCAGCAGCTTATTTGACCGGGGACATCCGGAATTT. The chain links TRBV11-2 to TRBJ2-3; TRBD1 is a possible D gene (6 bases). CDR3 length equals 13 residues. CDR1 and CDR2 from the germline V gene are SGHAT and FQNNGV. The whole variable domain, remainder taken from reference TRBV11-2 and TRBJ2-3, is EAGVAQSPRYKIIEKRQSVAFWCNPISGHATLYWYQQILGQGPKLLIQFQNNGVVDDSQLPKDRFSAERLKGVDSTLKIQPAKLEDSAVYLCASSLFDRGHPEFGPGTRLTVL.

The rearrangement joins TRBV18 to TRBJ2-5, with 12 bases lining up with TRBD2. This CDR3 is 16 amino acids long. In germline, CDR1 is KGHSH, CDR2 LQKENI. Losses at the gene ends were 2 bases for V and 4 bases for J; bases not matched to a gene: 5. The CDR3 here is CASSPGSLAGGETQYF. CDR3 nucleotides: TGTGCCAGCTCACCAGGCTCACTAGCGGGGGGAGAGACCCAGTACTTC.

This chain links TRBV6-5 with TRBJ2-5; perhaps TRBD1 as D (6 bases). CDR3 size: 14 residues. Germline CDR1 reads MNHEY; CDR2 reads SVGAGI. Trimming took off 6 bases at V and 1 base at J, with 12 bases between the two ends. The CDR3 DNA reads TGTGCCAGCAGACACACAGGGCCCCAAGAGACCCAGTACTTC. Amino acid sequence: CASRHTGPQETQYF.

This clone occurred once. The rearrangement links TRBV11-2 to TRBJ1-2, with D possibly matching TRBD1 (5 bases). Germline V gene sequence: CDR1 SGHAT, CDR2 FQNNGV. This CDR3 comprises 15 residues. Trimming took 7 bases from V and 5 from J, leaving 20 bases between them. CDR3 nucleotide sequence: TGTGCCAGCACCTCTGGGGACTTTACGGGGTATGGCTACACCTTC. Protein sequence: CASTSGDFTGYGYTF.

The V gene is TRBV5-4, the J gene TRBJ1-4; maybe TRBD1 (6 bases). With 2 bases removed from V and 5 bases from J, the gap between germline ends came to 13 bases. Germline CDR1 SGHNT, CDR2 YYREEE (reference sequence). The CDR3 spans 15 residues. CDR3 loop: CASSLQGQQNEKLFF. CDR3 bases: TGTGCCAGCAGCTTACAAGGACAGCAGAATGAAAAACTGTTTTTT. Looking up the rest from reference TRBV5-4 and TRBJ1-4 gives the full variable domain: ETGVTQSPTHLIKTRGQQVTLRCSSQSGHNTVSWYQQALGQGPQFIFQYYREEENGRGNFPPRFSGLQFPNYSSELNVNALELDDSALYLCASSLQGQQNEKLFFGSGTQLSVL.

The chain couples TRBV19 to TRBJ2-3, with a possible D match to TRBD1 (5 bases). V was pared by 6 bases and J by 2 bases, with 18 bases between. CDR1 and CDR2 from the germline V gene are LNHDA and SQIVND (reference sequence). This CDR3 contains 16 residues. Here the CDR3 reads CASSPLRQGHTDTQYF. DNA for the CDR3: TGTGCCAGTAGCCCTCTCCGCCAGGGCCACACAGATACGCAGTATTTT.